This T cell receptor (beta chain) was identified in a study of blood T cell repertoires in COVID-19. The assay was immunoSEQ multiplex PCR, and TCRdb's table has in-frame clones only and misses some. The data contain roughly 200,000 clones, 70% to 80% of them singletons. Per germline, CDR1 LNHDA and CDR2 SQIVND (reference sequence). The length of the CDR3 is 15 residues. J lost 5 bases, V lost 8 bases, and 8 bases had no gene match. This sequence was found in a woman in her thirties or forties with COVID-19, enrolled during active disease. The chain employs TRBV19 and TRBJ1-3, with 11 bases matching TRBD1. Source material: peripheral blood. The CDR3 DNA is TGTGCCAGTTATCCGGGACAGGGGGGCAGAAACACCATATATTTT. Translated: CASYPGQGGRNTIYF.